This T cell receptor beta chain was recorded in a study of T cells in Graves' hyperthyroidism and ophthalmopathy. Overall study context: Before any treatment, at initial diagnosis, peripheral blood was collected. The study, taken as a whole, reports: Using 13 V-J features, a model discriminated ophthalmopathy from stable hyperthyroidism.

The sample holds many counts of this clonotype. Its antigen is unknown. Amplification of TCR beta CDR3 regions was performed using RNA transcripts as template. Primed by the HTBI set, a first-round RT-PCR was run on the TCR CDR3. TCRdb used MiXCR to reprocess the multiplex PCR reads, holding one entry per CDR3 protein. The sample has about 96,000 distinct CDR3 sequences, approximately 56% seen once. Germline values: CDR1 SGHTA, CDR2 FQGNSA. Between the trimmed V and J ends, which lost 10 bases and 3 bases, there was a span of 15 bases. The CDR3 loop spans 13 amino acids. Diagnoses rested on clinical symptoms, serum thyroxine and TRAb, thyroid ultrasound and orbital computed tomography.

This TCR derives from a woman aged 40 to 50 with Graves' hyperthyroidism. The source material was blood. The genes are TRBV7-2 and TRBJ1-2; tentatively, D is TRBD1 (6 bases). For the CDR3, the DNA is TGTGCCAACACCGGGGGGGCACACTATGGCTACACCTTC. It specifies CANTGGAHYGYTF.